The 8 T cell receptor beta chains reported below all come from one sample, sequenced in a study of Ad26.COV2.S vaccination and SARS-CoV-2 variants. Treatment: approximately 18 received Ad26.COV2.S at low or high dose, single or two shots; a few received placebo; per-sample allocation not given. Collection of samples fell on day 63 after the first vaccine or placebo injection. Repertoires were generated with immunoSEQ multiplex PCR, while TCRdb's copy carries only in-frame clones and drops some. The sample has 300,000 to 450,000 clones, 85% seen once. The sequenced sample was peripheral blood, obtained in a trial of Ad26.COV2.S vaccine versus placebo. Every receptor here comes from a person between 18 and 59 years old who received the Ad26.COV2.S COVID-19 vaccine or a placebo.

This rearrangement joins TRBV6-6 to TRBJ1-2; D is ambiguous. The ends were cut back, 1 base at V and 2 bases at J, with 11 bases in the middle. This CDR3 region has 15 residues. CDR1 and CDR2 (germline): MNHNY, SVGAGI (reference sequence). The CDR3 sequence: CASSYWTDVNYGYTF. In DNA, the CDR3 is TGTGCCAGCAGTTACTGGACGGATGTCAACTATGGCTACACCTTC.

Only one count was recorded for this clone. This chain uses TRBV9 with TRBJ2-3; 7 bases match TRBD2. Germline V CDR1 and CDR2: SGDLS, YYNGEE. The CDR3 runs to 14 residues. The V and J ends lost 0 bases and 3 bases, in that order; junction bases with no gene match: 1. The CDR3 DNA sequence: TGTGCCAGCAGCGTAGTCGGGAGGACAGATACGCAGTATTTT. Its protein product is CASSVVGRTDTQYF.

The V gene is TRBV19, the J gene TRBJ1-2, with D perhaps matching TRBD1 (6 bases). Trimming shortened V by 4 bases and J by 2 bases, and 14 bases separated the two germline ends. Germline assignment: CDR1 LNHDA and CDR2 SQIVND (reference sequence). The CDR3 runs 15 residues. The CDR3 coding sequence is TGTGCCAGTAGTAGCCTTCTCCAGGGGAACTATGGCTACACCTTC. Translating it yields CASSSLLQGNYGYTF.

The J gene is TRBJ2-1, the V gene TRBV5-6, with 7 bases lining up with TRBD2. J gave up 8 bases and V 4 bases, and 9 bases lay outside the gene matches. The CDR3 length is 14 residues. The V gene's germline CDR1 is SGHDT and CDR2 YYEEEE. CDR3 coding DNA: TGTGCCAGCAGCCGGACTAGAATCGGCGATGAGCAGTTCTTC. Translating gives CASSRTRIGDEQFF.

The chain carries TRBV2 and TRBJ1-5, with D hard to call. Germline CDR1 reads SNHLY; CDR2 reads FYNNEI. The CDR3 has 15 amino acids. The V end lost 4 bases, the J end lost 5 bases, and 15 bases lay between the germline ends. This CDR3 reads CASSANTGRDQPQHF. The CDR3 region has the DNA TGTGCCAGCAGTGCCAATACGGGCCGAGATCAGCCCCAGCATTTT.

This rearrangement joins TRBV7-9 to TRBJ1-6; possibly TRBD1 for D (6 bases). This CDR3 spans 16 amino acids. The germline V and J ends were trimmed by 5 bases and 5 bases, with 16 bases remaining between them. Per the germline V gene, CDR1 is SEHNR and CDR2 is FQNEAQ (reference sequence). The CDR3: CASSHQTGSNNSPLHF. The CDR3 nucleotides are TGTGCCAGCAGCCACCAGACAGGATCCAATAATTCACCCCTCCACTTT.

V gene TRBV3-1 (or the pseudogene TRBV3-2) combines with J gene TRBJ1-2; TRBD1 is a possible D gene (5 bases). The germline CDR1 and CDR2 sequences are LGHDT and YNNKEL (reference sequence). The length of the CDR3 is 18 residues. With 1 base removed from V and 3 bases from J, the gap between germline ends came to 21 bases. This CDR3 is CASSQGRLPGRLDYGYTF. The CDR3 DNA is TGTGCCAGCAGCCAAGGCCGTTTGCCGGGGCGCCTAGACTATGGCTACACCTTC.

Turning to this clone: Other DNA variants within this sample encode the same CDR3. The chain couples TRBV5-4 to TRBJ2-3, with 13 bases lining up with TRBD2. Losses at the gene ends were 0 bases for V and 0 bases for J; bases not matched to a gene: 1. Germline values: CDR1 SGHNT, CDR2 YYREEE (reference sequence). CDR3 length equals 17 residues. CDR3 bases: TGTGCCAGCAGCTTGGGACTAGCGGGAGGCAGCACAGATACGCAGTATTTT. Translated, it gives CASSLGLAGGSTDTQYF.